These 24 T cell receptor beta chains were sequenced from one sample in a study of regulatory T cells in long-lasting Graves disease. Arm-PCR with iRepertoire HTBI primers amplified the CDR3 regions for these TCR beta libraries. TCRdb ran MiXCR on the multiplex PCR reads and lists one entry per CDR3 protein. The sample yields 440,000 or so distinct CDR3 sequences, about a sixth seen once. The time point is: newly diagnosed GD, antithyroid drugs for less than 3 months. Construction of the TCR library relied on RNA isolated from PBMCs. Another study also made use of these data, one on T cells in Graves' hyperthyroidism and ophthalmopathy.

The sequenced sample was peripheral blood mononuclear cells (PBMCs), obtained at new diagnosis, from a patient treated with antithyroid drugs. The source is a woman aged 25 to 45 with Graves disease.

CDR3 DNA: TGTGCCACCGGTCCCAATGGGGTTATGTCGCTGAACCCCTACGAGCAGTACTTC. It encodes CATGPNGVMSLNPYEQYF. This sequence joins TRBV11-2 and TRBJ2-7; no definite D call. Germline V gene lookup returns CDR1 SGHAT and CDR2 FQNNGV. The length of the CDR3 is 18 residues. Trimming removed 10 bases from V and 2 bases from J, with 30 bases in between.

The V gene is TRBV6-1, the J gene TRBJ1-5; TRBD1 is a possible D gene (5 bases). V was clipped by 7 bases and J by 2 bases, with 24 bases between them. Germline V gene sequence: CDR1 MNHNS, CDR2 SASEGT. There are 18 residues in the CDR3. The CDR3, as DNA: TGTGCCAGCAACGGGCCCGTGGAGGGGATGACAGGCAATCAGCCCCAGCATTTT. It translates to CASNGPVEGMTGNQPQHF.

The chain carries TRBV5-1 and TRBJ1-3, with a tentative D call TRBD1 (6 bases). Germline values: CDR1 SGHRS, CDR2 YFSETQ. V was shortened by 0 bases and J by 1 base, with 11 bases between the two germline ends. The CDR3 length is 16 residues. CDR3 amino acids: CASSLGRRGSGNTIYF. The CDR3 nucleotides are TGCGCCAGCAGCTTGGGCCGCAGGGGTTCTGGAAACACCATATATTTT.

A few counts support this clonotype. The V call is TRBV20-1, the J call TRBJ2-5; TRBD2 agrees at 8 bases. CDR1 and CDR2 from the germline V gene are DFQATT and SNEGSKA (reference sequence). The trim removed 6 bases at V and 2 bases at J, leaving 11 bases unmatched. The CDR3 totals 15 residues. CDR3 bases: TGCAGTGCGCCTCGGGGCGGGAGGCGGCAAGAGACCCAGTACTTC. Amino acids: CSAPRGGRRQETQYF.

This clonotype was counted ten times or more. This chain joins TRBV7-2 and TRBJ2-3; unclear D gene. Germline assignment: CDR1 SGHTA and CDR2 FQGNSA. V was clipped by 5 bases and J by 0 bases, with 21 bases between them. The CDR3 consists of 18 residues. The CDR3 reads CASSPTNKPPTSTDTQYF. CDR3 DNA sequence: TGTGCCAGCAGCCCGACAAACAAACCACCCACTAGCACAGATACGCAGTATTTT. The variable domain in full, with the rest retrieved from reference TRBV7-2 and TRBJ2-3, is GAGVSQSPSNKVTEKGKDVELRCDPISGHTALYWYRQSLGQGLEFLIYFQGNSAPDKSGLPSDRFSAERTGGSVSTLTIQRTQQEDSAVYLCASSPTNKPPTSTDTQYFGPGTRLTVL.

This clonotype appeared many times. The chain recombines TRBV20-1 with TRBJ2-7; 7 bases fit TRBD1. Germline V gene lookup returns CDR1 DFQATT and CDR2 SNEGSKA (reference sequence). V shed 0 bases, J shed 2 bases, and the junction held 7 bases outside the gene matches. The CDR3 has 15 amino acids. CDR3 amino acids: CSARDATGPAYEQYF. The CDR3 region has the DNA TGCAGTGCTAGAGACGCGACAGGGCCAGCCTACGAGCAGTACTTC.

The chain links TRBV12-3 or TRBV12-4 to TRBJ2-1; D ambiguous. CDR3 length: 13 residues. Trimming left V 6 bases short and J 6 bases short, with 12 bases between. The CDR3 loop reads CASSSGVRNEQFF. The CDR3 DNA reads TGTGCCAGCAGCTCAGGCGTTCGCAATGAGCAGTTCTTC.

There are many counts of this clonotype. The V call is TRBV6-1, the J call TRBJ2-1; TRBD2 matches at 16 bases. This CDR3 contains 16 residues. Per the germline V gene, CDR1 is MNHNS and CDR2 is SASEGT. V was clipped by 6 bases and J by 8 bases; unmatched bases: 7. The CDR3 nucleotides are TGTGCCAGCAGAACGGGACTAGCGGGAGGGCCATATGAGCAGTTCTTC. Protein product: CASRTGLAGGPYEQFF.

In this sample, this clonotype turned up a few times. This rearrangement joins TRBV14 to TRBJ2-4, with D uncertain. Trimming removed 0 bases from V and 8 bases from J, with 8 bases in between. Germline CDR1 reads SGHDN; CDR2 reads FVKESK. The length of the CDR3 is 13 residues. The CDR3 loop reads CASSQELRDIQYF. The CDR3 region has the DNA TGTGCCAGCAGCCAAGAACTACGGGACATTCAGTACTTC. The full variable domain, completed using reference TRBV14 and TRBJ2-4, is EAGVTQFPSHSVIEKGQTVTLRCDPISGHDNLYWYRRVMGKEIKFLLHFVKESKQDESGMPNNRFLAERTGGTYSTLKVQPAELEDSGVYFCASSQELRDIQYFGAGTRLSVL.

This clonotype appeared a single time. A much larger clonotype is one base distant, so this may be a read error. The chain joins TRBV6-1 to TRBJ2-5; D is unresolved. V was pared by 6 bases and J by 7 bases, with 15 bases between. This CDR3 is 13 amino acids long. From germline, CDR1 is MNHNS and CDR2 SASEGT. The CDR3 loop reads CASSTTTPGTQYF. CDR3 sequence (DNA): TGTGCCAGCAGCACCACAACGCCGGGGACCCAGTACTTC.

This clonotype was picked up many times. The chain joins TRBV6-1 to TRBJ2-1, with TRBD1 identical over 8 bases. There are 14 residues in the CDR3. The ends lost 6 bases at V and 6 bases at J; junction bases unmatched: 7. The germline V gene has CDR1 MNHNS and CDR2 SASEGT. The CDR3 reads CASRGQVDSNEQFF. In nucleotides, the CDR3 is TGTGCCAGCAGGGGACAGGTCGATAGCAATGAGCAGTTCTTC.

V and J are TRBV27 and TRBJ2-1; 8 bases match TRBD2. Trimming cost V 8 bases and J 7 bases; bases outside gene matches: 13. The V gene's germline CDR1 is MNHEY and CDR2 SMNVEV (reference sequence). This CDR3 is 15 amino acids long. In DNA form, the CDR3 reads TGTGCCAGCTCCTTCCCGGGACTAGTGGGTAATGAGCAGTTCTTC. It is translated as CASSFPGLVGNEQFF.

This clonotype occurred a few times. The chain is built from TRBV5-6 and TRBJ1-5; possibly TRBD1 for D (5 bases). This CDR3 is 13 amino acids long. CDR1 is SGHDT and CDR2 is YYEEEE in the germline V gene. V was clipped by 4 bases and J by 7 bases, with 12 bases between them. CDR3 nucleotides: TGTGCCAGCAGCCGGATCGGGGCCCAGCCCCAGCATTTT. It translates to CASSRIGAQPQHF.

Turning to this clonotype: Possible read error: a much larger clone is one base away. The rearrangement links TRBV9 to TRBJ2-3; no clear D. CDR3 length: 12 residues. Germline values: CDR1 SGDLS, CDR2 YYNGEE. CDR3 in amino acids: CGSSTRPDTQYF. In nucleotides, the CDR3 is TGTGGCAGCAGCACCCGTCCAGATACGCAGTATTTT.

Remarks on this clonotype: A much larger clone is a single base away; this may be a read error. The chain employs TRBV20-1 and TRBJ1-1; no firm D call. This CDR3 spans 12 amino acids. Deletions cut 6 bases from V and 7 bases from J, with 15 bases between. CDR1 and CDR2 from the germline V gene are DFQATT and SNEGSKA (reference sequence). CDR3 DNA: TGCAGTGCAGCTACAAGGATCTTTGAAGCTTTCTTT. Protein product: CSAATRIFEAFF.

This clonotype was picked up many times. This chain uses TRBV15 with TRBJ2-3; D unresolved. The length of the CDR3 is 13 residues. Germline loops: CDR1 LNHNV, CDR2 YYDKDF (reference sequence). V lost 0 bases and J lost 3, with 4 bases in between. The chain's CDR3 is CATSRDSTDTQYF. The CDR3 nucleotides are TGTGCCACCAGCAGAGATTCTACAGATACGCAGTATTTT.

Notes on this clonotype: The junction shows a germline mismatch at one end, possibly a read error. J is TRBJ1-3 and V is TRBV7-7; tentative D call: TRBD1 (6 bases). Germline V lookup: CDR1 SSHAT, CDR2 FNYEAQ (reference sequence). The length of the CDR3 is 17 residues. The CDR3 DNA is TGTGCTAGCAGCTTAGGCGGGGGGCCGAGCTCTGGAAACACCATATATTTT. As protein: CASSLGGGPSSGNTIYF.

The rearrangement links TRBV18 to TRBJ2-7; D perhaps matches TRBD2 (7 bases). V was cut by 6 bases and J by 6 bases, with 18 bases left in between. CDR1 and CDR2 from the germline V gene are KGHSH and LQKENI. The CDR3 covers 14 residues. The CDR3 region has the DNA TGTGCCAGCTCTCCCGGGGGGCAGGGAGCCGAGCAGTACTTC. Translated, it gives CASSPGGQGAEQYF.

The rearrangement joins TRBV28 to TRBJ2-5; D may be TRBD1 (6 bases). In germline, CDR1 is MDHEN, CDR2 SYDVKM. This CDR3 is built from 16 residues. V was clipped by 6 bases and J by 6 bases, with 23 bases between them. The CDR3 here is CASSQGLVGGGQTQYF. The DNA for the CDR3 is TGTGCCAGCAGCCAAGGGCTAGTTGGGGGCGGGCAGACCCAGTACTTC.

The sample holds a few counts of this clonotype. The chain employs TRBV19 and TRBJ2-7; 10 nucleotides align to TRBD1. The CDR3 has 13 residues. Germline V CDR1 and CDR2: LNHDA, SQIVND (reference sequence). After removal of 10 bases from V and 2 bases from J, the junction contained 5 bases not matched to a gene. CDR3 sequence (DNA): TGTGCCACCCAGGACAGGGGGGCCTACGAGCAGTACTTC. The encoded protein is CATQDRGAYEQYF.

V and J are TRBV6-1 and TRBJ2-7, with unresolved D. Per germline, CDR1 MNHNS and CDR2 SASEGT. The CDR3 runs to 15 residues. With 5 bases removed from V and 2 bases from J, the gap between germline ends came to 16 bases. The CDR3 nucleotides are TGTGCCAGCAGTCCTCTCCGGACCTATACCTACGAGCAGTACTTC. It yields the protein CASSPLRTYTYEQYF.

The rearrangement joins TRBV5-1 to TRBJ2-5; no reliable D call. Germline V gene lookup returns CDR1 SGHRS and CDR2 YFSETQ. This CDR3 contains 16 residues. With 4 bases removed from V and 3 bases from J, the gap between germline ends came to 19 bases. The CDR3 region is CASSTSLRIREETQYF. The CDR3 DNA reads as TGCGCCAGCAGCACGAGCCTCAGGATAAGGGAAGAGACCCAGTACTTC.

This clonotype showed up many times. The rearrangement uses TRBV12-3 or TRBV12-4 and TRBJ2-1, with TRBD2 identical over 10 bases. The CDR3 consists of 14 residues. V was clipped by 9 bases and J by 3 bases; unmatched bases: 5. The CDR3 DNA reads as TGTGCCAGTTGGACTAGCGGAAACTACAATGAGCAGTTCTTC. This codes for CASWTSGNYNEQFF.

This clonotype has ten or more counts. The V call is TRBV28, the J call TRBJ2-7; no clear D. CDR3 length equals 14 residues. Per the germline V gene, CDR1 is MDHEN and CDR2 is SYDVKM. Deletions cut 1 base from V and 3 bases from J, with 10 bases between. CDR3 nucleotide sequence: TGTGCCAGCAGTTTATTCCCAGGATTCTACGAGCAGTACTTC. Protein: CASSLFPGFYEQYF.